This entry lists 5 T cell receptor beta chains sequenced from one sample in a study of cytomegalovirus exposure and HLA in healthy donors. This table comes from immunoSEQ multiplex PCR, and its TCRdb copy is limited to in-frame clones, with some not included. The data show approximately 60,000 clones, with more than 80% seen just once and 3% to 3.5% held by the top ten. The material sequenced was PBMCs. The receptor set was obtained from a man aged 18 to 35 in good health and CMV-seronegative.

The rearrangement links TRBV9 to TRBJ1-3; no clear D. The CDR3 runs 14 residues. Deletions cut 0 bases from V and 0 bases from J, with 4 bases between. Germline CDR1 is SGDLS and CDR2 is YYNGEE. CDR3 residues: CASSVAGSGNTIYF. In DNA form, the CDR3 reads TGTGCCAGCAGCGTAGCAGGCTCTGGAAACACCATATATTTT.

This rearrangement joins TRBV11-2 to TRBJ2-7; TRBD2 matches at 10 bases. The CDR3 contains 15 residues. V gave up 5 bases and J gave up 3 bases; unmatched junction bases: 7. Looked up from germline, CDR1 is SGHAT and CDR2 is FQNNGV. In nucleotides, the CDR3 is TGTGCCAGCAGCGGATGGACTAGCGGAAGCTACGAGCAGTACTTC. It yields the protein CASSGWTSGSYEQYF. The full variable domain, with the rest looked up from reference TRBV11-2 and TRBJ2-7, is EAGVAQSPRYKIIEKRQSVAFWCNPISGHATLYWYQQILGQGPKLLIQFQNNGVVDDSQLPKDRFSAERLKGVDSTLKIQPAKLEDSAVYLCASSGWTSGSYEQYFGPGTRLTVT.

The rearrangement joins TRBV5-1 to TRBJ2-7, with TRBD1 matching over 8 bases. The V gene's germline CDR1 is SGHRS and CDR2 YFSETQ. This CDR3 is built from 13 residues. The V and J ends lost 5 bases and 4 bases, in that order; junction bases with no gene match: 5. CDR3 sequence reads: CASRRQGTYEQYF. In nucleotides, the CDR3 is TGCGCCAGCAGGCGACAGGGGACTTACGAGCAGTACTTC.

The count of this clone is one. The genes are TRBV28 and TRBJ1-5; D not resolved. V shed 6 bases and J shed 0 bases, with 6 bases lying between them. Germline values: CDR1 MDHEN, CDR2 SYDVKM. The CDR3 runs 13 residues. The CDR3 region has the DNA TGTGCCAGCAGCGTAATTAGCAATCAGCCCCAGCATTTT. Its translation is CASSVISNQPQHF.

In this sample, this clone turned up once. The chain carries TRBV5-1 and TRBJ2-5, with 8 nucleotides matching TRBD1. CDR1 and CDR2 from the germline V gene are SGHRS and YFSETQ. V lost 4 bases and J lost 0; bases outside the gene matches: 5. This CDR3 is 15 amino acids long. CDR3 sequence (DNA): TGCGCCAGCAGCATGACAGGGGTCTACCAAGAGACCCAGTACTTC. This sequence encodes CASSMTGVYQETQYF. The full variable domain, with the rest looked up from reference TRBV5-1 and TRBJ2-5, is KAGVTQTPRYLIKTRGQQVTLSCSPISGHRSVSWYQQTPGQGLQFLFEYFSETQRNKGNFPGRFSGRQFSNSRSEMNVSTLELGDSALYLCASSMTGVYQETQYFGPGTRLLVL.